The text below deals with one T cell receptor beta chain. Its matching antigen is unknown. This entry belongs to a study of a mutant IDH1 vaccine in newly diagnosed glioma. The time point was: week 11, during vaccination. Vaccine doses each comprised 300 ug of mutant IDH1 20-mer peptide, with topical imiquimod. Method: immunoSEQ multiplex PCR; TCRdb's copy keeps in-frame clones and lacks some. The sample holds roughly 62,000 clones, 70% to 90% seen once. V was cut by 6 bases and J by 2 bases, with 10 bases left in between. The CDR3 spans 14 residues. CDR1 is SNHLY, CDR2 FYNNEI, per germline. The sequence came from a man in his forties with glioma. The source material was PBMCs, sampled from a glioma patient whose treatment included an IDH1 peptide vaccine. V and J are TRBV2 and TRBJ2-2; a weak D match, TRBD2 (5 bases). Written as DNA, the CDR3 is TGTGCCAGCAGGGCGGGCGCAAACACCGGGGAGCTGTTTTTT. Its translation: CASRAGANTGELFF.